This T cell receptor beta chain was found in a study of post-analysis software for immune sequencing data (dated by TCRdb to the mid-2010s). Context from the whole study: Relapsing-remitting, secondary progressive and progressive-relapsing multiple sclerosis were recorded as disease courses, and subtype annotation was lacking for some patients. A subset of samples was prepared in parallel using single-end sample barcoding, then pooled and co-amplified after Illumina adapter ligation. The patient repertoires were set against around ten previously published healthy control repertoires from donors whose ages ranged from roughly 6 to 27 years. Overall study results and their limits: Significantly higher frequencies in patients than in controls were found for five or six TRBV segments, including TRBV5-6, TRBV5-1 and TRBV20-1. Direct clustering with F measure showed strong co-clustering of samples prepared in the same batch, prompting a batch-effect correction. The multiple sclerosis patient group was slightly younger than the control group. Significantly lower normalized Chao1 diversity was found in multiple sclerosis patients than in controls, suggesting substantial peripheral T-cell clonal expansion.

The germline V gene encodes CDR1 DFQATT and CDR2 SNEGSKA (reference sequence). The CDR3 runs 13 amino acids, cysteine and phenylalanine included. Just the 39-base CDR3 DNA is kept, in frame starting at base 1. V is pruned by 5 bases and J by 3 bases, leaving 4 bases of the junction without a gene match. The library relied on PCR. Data came from an Illumina HiSeq 2500. Unique molecular identifiers were incorporated into TCR beta cDNA libraries to reduce PCR and sequencing biases. Per 1 to 10 million input T cells, 500,000 or so cDNA molecules were obtained, such that each molecule approximated one T cell. The patient libraries were prepared and sequenced using the same protocol as the earlier healthy control dataset. Samples belonging to the same batch were prepared together, multiplexed and sequenced on a shared HiSeq lane. On the study's bioinformatics: MIGEC was used to process the raw barcoded reads, and molecular identifier groups with only a single read were discarded before consensus assembly and CDR3 extraction. Clonotype tables were post-analysed with VDJtools, normalizing diversity by down-sampling all datasets to the smallest sample size. To correct batch-related cross-sample contamination, repertoire overlap clustering matched CDR3 amino acid sequences but not nucleotide sequences. TCRdb handled the public reads itself, with Q25 trimming in fastp and clone calling in MiXCR, and kept productive beta chains. Each record represents a unique CDR3 protein, reported with the most common genes and DNA among its rows. TCRdb assigned the V and J calls; the authors' analysis was not used. Across this sample there are over 150,000 distinct CDR3 sequences, with approximately 30% seen only once. 1.5% of the sample goes to the ten largest clones.

On this clonotype itself: Its antigen is still unknown. One base away there is no much larger clone; base qualities are not given.

To demonstrate the VDJtools post-analysis software, the study profiled TCR beta repertoires from the peripheral blood of 13 young patients with multiple sclerosis. The patients with multiple sclerosis were children and adolescents between about 6 and 17 years of age. The clonotype was recovered from a girl aged 5-17 years with multiple sclerosis. Input material: blood. The rearranged segments are TRBV20-1 and TRBJ2-7; 10 central bases correspond to TRBD1. The nucleotide sequence reads as follows: TGCAGTGCTTATGACAGGGGGCTCTACGAGCAGTACTTC. Translated, it reads CSAYDRGLYEQYF.